This T cell receptor beta chain was sequenced during a study of T-cell memory formation after mild COVID-19. TCRdb called the 5' RACE reads again in MiXCR, with one record for every CDR3 protein. The sample yields more than 300,000 distinct CDR3 sequences, roughly 13% seen once. Germline V gene sequence: CDR1 MNHEY, CDR2 SVGAGI. There are 15 residues in the CDR3. The ends were cut back, 6 bases at V and 6 bases at J, with 19 bases in the middle. This TCR derives from a man aged 18 to 29 who had mild COVID-19 (a few samples of this study predate the infection). Cell type and time point are not known. The sequencing sample was made of PBMCs or a T cell subset sorted from them (not recorded which). V usage is TRBV6-5 and J usage is TRBJ2-3; no clear D. CDR3 sequence: CASSSQRVYWDTQYF. The CDR3 coding sequence is TGTGCCAGCAGCAGCCAACGAGTCTACTGGGATACGCAGTATTTT.